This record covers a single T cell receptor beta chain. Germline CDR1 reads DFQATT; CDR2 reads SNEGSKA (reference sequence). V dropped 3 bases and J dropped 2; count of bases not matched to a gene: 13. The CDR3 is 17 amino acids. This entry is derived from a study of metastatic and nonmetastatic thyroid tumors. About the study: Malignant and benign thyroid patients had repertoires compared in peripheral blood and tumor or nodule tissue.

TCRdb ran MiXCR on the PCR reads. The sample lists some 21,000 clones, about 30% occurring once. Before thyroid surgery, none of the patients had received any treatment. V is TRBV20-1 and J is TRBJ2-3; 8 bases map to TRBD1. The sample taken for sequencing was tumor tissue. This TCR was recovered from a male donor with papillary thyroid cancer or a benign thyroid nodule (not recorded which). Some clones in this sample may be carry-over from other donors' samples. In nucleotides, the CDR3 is TGCAGTGCTAGCATCCCAAGCGGACAGGGAGACACAGATACGCAGTATTTT. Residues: CSASIPSGQGDTDTQYF.